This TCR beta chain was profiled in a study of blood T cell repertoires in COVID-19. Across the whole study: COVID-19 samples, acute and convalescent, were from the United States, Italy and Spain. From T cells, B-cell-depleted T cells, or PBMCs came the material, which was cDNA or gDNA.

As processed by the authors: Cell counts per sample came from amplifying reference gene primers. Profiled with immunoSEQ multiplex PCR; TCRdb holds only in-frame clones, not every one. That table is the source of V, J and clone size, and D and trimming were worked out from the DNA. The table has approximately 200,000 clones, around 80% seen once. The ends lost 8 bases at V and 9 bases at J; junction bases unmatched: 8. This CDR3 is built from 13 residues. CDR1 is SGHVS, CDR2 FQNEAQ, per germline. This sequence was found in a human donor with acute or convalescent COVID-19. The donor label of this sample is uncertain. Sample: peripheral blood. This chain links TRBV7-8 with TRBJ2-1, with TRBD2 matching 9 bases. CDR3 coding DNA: TGTGCCAGCGGCGGGAGGGCCCAAGGTGAGCAGTTCTTC. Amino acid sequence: CASGGRAQGEQFF.